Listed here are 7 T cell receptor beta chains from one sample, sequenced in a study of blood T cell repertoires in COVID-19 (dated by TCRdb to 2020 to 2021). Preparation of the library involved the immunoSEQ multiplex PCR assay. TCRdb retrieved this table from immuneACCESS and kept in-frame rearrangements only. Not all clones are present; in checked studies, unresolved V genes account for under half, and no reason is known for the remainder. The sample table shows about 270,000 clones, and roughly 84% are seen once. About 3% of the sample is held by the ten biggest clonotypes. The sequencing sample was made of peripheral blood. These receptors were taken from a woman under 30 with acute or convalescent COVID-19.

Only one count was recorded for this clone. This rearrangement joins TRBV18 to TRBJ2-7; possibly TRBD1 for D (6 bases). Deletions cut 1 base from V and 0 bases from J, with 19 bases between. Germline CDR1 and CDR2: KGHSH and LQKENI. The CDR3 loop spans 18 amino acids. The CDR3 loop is CASSPRNNRDDFSYEQYF. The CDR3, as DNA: TGTGCCAGCTCACCACGGAATAACAGGGACGATTTCTCCTACGAGCAGTACTTC.

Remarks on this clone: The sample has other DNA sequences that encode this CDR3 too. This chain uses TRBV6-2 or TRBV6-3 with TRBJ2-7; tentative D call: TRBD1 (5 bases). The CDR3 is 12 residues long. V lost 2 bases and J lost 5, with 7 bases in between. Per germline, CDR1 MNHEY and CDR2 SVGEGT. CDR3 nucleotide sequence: TGTGCCAGCAGTTACCTAGGGGACGAGCAGTACTTC. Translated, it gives CASSYLGDEQYF.

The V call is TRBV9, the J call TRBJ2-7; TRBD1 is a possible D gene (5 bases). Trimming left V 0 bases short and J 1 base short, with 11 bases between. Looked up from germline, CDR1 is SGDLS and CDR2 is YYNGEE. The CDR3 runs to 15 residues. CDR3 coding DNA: TGTGCCAGCAGCGTAGCCGTGGGGCAGTCCTACGAGCAGTACTTC. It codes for CASSVAVGQSYEQYF.

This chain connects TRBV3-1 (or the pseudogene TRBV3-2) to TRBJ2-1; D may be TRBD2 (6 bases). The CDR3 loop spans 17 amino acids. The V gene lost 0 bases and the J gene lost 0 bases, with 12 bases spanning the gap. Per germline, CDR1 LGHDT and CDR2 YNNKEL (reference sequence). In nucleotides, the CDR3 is TGTGCCAGCAGCCAAGATCGAGTAGCGGCCTCCTACAATGAGCAGTTCTTC. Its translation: CASSQDRVAASYNEQFF.

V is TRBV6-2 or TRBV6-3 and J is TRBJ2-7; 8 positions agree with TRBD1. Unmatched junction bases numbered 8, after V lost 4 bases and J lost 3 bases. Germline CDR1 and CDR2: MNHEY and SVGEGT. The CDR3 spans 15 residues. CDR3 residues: CASSFDRGGGYEQYF. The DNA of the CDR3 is TGTGCCAGCAGTTTTGACAGGGGCGGAGGCTACGAGCAGTACTTC.

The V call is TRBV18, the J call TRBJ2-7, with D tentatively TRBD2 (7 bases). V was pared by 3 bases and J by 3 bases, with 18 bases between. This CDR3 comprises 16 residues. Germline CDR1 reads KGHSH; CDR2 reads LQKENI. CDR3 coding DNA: TGTGCCAGCTCACCCTCGACGGGGGGCGGCGGCTACGAGCAGTACTTC. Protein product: CASSPSTGGGGYEQYF. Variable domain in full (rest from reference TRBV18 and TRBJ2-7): NAGVMQNPRHLVRRRGQEARLRCSPMKGHSHVYWYRQLPEEGLKFMVYLQKENIIDESGMPKERFSAEFPKEGPSILRIQQVVRGDSAAYFCASSPSTGGGGYEQYFGPGTRLTVT.

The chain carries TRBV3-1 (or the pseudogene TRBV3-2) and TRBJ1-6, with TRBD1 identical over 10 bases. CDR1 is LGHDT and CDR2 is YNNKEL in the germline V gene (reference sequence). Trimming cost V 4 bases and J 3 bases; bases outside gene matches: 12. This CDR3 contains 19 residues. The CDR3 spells CASSPSPGQGYLYNSPLHF. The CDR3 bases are TGTGCCAGCAGCCCCTCACCGGGACAGGGGTACCTCTATAATTCACCCCTCCACTTT.